This TCR beta chain stems from a study of blood T cell repertoires in COVID-19. This table comes from immunoSEQ multiplex PCR, and its TCRdb copy is limited to in-frame clones, with some not included. Of 55,000 to 80,000 clones detected, around 73% appear once; the ten largest clones hold 13% to 15%. This clonotype was obtained from a man aged 55-75 years with COVID-19, enrolled during active disease. Specimen: peripheral blood.

The CDR3 is CASSLEVLAGGDTQYF. The CDR3 DNA reads as TGTGCCAGCAGCTTAGAGGTGCTAGCGGGAGGAGATACGCAGTATTTT. The chain combines TRBV7-2 with TRBJ2-3; 11 nucleotides match TRBD2. CDR1 and CDR2 (germline): SGHTA, FQGNSA. This CDR3 comprises 16 residues. J gave up 5 bases and V 1 base, and 5 bases lay outside the gene matches.